This passage covers 5 T cell receptor beta chains from one sample sequenced in a study of blood T cell repertoires in COVID-19. Profiling relied on immunoSEQ multiplex PCR, and the TCRdb table lists in-frame clones only, not all of them. The table includes approximately 110,000 clones, around 88% detected once. Sample: peripheral blood. The receptor source for this set is a human donor in a cohort sampled during active COVID-19.

V and J are TRBV11-2 and TRBJ1-1; D possibly corresponds to TRBD1 (5 bases). CDR1 is SGHAT, CDR2 FQNNGV, per germline. V lost 5 bases, J lost 3 bases, and 19 bases lay in between. This CDR3 is built from 16 residues. The CDR3 region is CASSRLWGGRDTEAFF. CDR3 coding DNA: TGTGCCAGCAGCCGCCTTTGGGGGGGTAGGGACACTGAAGCTTTCTTT.

The genes are TRBV27 and TRBJ2-1; possibly TRBD2 for D (6 bases). The CDR3 is 13 residues long. Germline loops: CDR1 MNHEY, CDR2 SMNVEV (reference sequence). The V end was cut by 4 bases, the J end by 4 bases, with 8 bases between. The CDR3 is CASSSRGYNEQFF. CDR3 sequence (DNA): TGTGCCAGCAGTTCTCGGGGGTACAATGAGCAGTTCTTC.

The CDR3 DNA follows: TGTGCCAGCAGCTACCAAGCGGGAGGGCCGGTAGATACGCAGTATTTT. This gives the protein CASSYQAGGPVDTQYF. This chain joins TRBV5-6 and TRBJ2-3, with 10 bases fitting TRBD2. The CDR3 length is 16 residues. V trimming: 3 bases; J trimming: 5 bases; junction bases outside the gene matches: 9. Germline values: CDR1 SGHDT, CDR2 YYEEEE.

CDR3 sequence reads: CASSHGLAGYNEQFF. DNA of the CDR3: TGCGCCAGCAGCCATGGACTAGCGGGCTACAATGAGCAGTTCTTC. This chain uses TRBV4-1 with TRBJ2-1; 11 positions agree with TRBD2. The germline gives CDR1 MGHRA, CDR2 YSYEKL. With V trimmed by 3 bases and J by 3 bases, 1 base remained unmatched. The CDR3 loop spans 15 amino acids.

J is TRBJ2-3 and V is TRBV2; possible D gene TRBD2, 6 bases. This CDR3 comprises 15 residues. V was trimmed by 5 bases and J by 7 bases, leaving 19 bases between them. Germline CDR1 reads SNHLY; CDR2 reads FYNNEI. CDR3 nucleotide sequence: TGTGCCAGCAGTCGACAAGGAGGGAGGACAAATACGCAGTATTTT. Amino acids: CASSRQGGRTNTQYF.